This passage covers 12 T cell receptor beta chains from one sample sequenced in a study of cytotoxic CD8 clonotypes in ibrutinib-treated CLL. This table comes from immunoSEQ multiplex PCR, and its TCRdb copy is limited to in-frame clones, with some not included. The profile shows thousands of clones, around four fifths of them singletons. The source material was PBMCs, sampled before ibrutinib treatment. The source of these receptors is a human donor with chronic lymphocytic leukemia.

The V gene is TRBV5-6, the J gene TRBJ1-1; D is uncertain. CDR1 SGHDT and CDR2 YYEEEE come from the germline V gene. This CDR3 region has 15 residues. Trimming removed 0 bases at V and 11 bases at J, with 20 bases between. The CDR3 DNA follows: TGTGCCAGCAGCTTGGGCTATGGGCTGGGGTGGATGGCTTTCTTT. It specifies CASSLGYGLGWMAFF.

The chain uses TRBV7-9 and TRBJ2-5; maybe TRBD2 (6 bases). This CDR3 comprises 15 residues. V lost 5 bases, J lost 1 base, and 14 bases lay in between. CDR1 is SEHNR, CDR2 FQNEAQ, per germline (reference sequence). The CDR3 reads CASSHRGISQETQYF. CDR3 in DNA: TGTGCCAGCAGCCACCGGGGGATCTCCCAAGAGACCCAGTACTTC.

The chain has TRBV11-2 and TRBJ2-7; D is tentatively TRBD1 or TRBD2 (5 bases each). V was cut by 5 bases and J by 3 bases, with 14 bases left in between. The CDR3 length is 14 residues. Per germline, CDR1 SGHAT and CDR2 FQNNGV. Here the CDR3 reads CASSPGPLIYEQYF. The DNA of the CDR3 is TGTGCCAGCAGCCCGGGACCGCTCATCTACGAGCAGTACTTC.

This clone showed up just once. V and J are TRBV7-9 and TRBJ2-5; D might be TRBD1 or TRBD2, each matching 7 bases. CDR1 is SEHNR, CDR2 FQNEAQ, per germline (reference sequence). This CDR3 contains 17 residues. The ends were cut back, 5 bases at V and 2 bases at J, with 21 bases in the middle. The DNA of the CDR3 is TGTGCCAGCAGCCCCAGAGGGGAGGGGGCCATACAAGAGACCCAGTACTTC. Its translation is CASSPRGEGAIQETQYF.

A single count supports this clone. The gene calls are TRBV4-1 and TRBJ2-2; TRBD2 agrees at 7 bases. Germline CDR1 and CDR2: MGHRA and YSYEKL. V dropped 3 bases and J dropped 5; count of bases not matched to a gene: 9. The CDR3 is 16 residues long. The CDR3 DNA reads as TGCGCCAGCAGCCACTATGGGGGAGGGAGGACCGGGGAGCTGTTTTTT. Its protein product is CASSHYGGGRTGELFF.

The chain links TRBV19 to TRBJ2-1; perhaps D is TRBD1 or TRBD2 (5 bases each). Trimming took 3 bases from V and 6 from J, leaving 12 bases between them. Germline V lookup: CDR1 LNHDA, CDR2 SQIVND (reference sequence). The CDR3 is 14 residues long. The CDR3 sequence: CASSMGTTRNEQFF. CDR3 nucleotides: TGTGCCAGTAGTATGGGGACCACGCGCAATGAGCAGTTCTTC.

This chain joins TRBV10-3 and TRBJ2-3; the match to TRBD2 covers 8 bases. V gave up 8 bases and J gave up 1 base; unmatched junction bases: 8. The CDR3 contains 15 residues. Germline V CDR1 and CDR2: ENHRY, SYGVKD. The CDR3 sequence: CAIAANSGGTDTQYF. For the CDR3, the DNA is TGTGCCATCGCCGCGAATAGCGGGGGCACAGATACGCAGTATTTT.

This clone has a single count. The chain couples TRBV6-5 to TRBJ2-7; D possibly corresponds to TRBD1 (5 bases). V was pared by 5 bases and J by 2 bases, with 10 bases between. CDR1 and CDR2 from the germline V gene are MNHEY and SVGAGI. CDR3 size: 13 residues. The CDR3: CASSKPGTYEQYF. The CDR3 DNA is TGTGCCAGCAGTAAACCAGGGACCTACGAGCAGTACTTC.

The rearrangement joins TRBV19 to TRBJ1-2, with D unclear. The V end was cut by 9 bases, the J end by 6 bases, with 17 bases between. Looked up from germline, CDR1 is LNHDA and CDR2 is SQIVND (reference sequence). This CDR3 is built from 13 residues. This CDR3 is CASQPIWGDGYTF. The DNA for the CDR3 is TGTGCCAGCCAGCCTATTTGGGGAGATGGCTACACCTTC.

J is TRBJ2-1 and V is TRBV27; weak D call: TRBD1 (5 bases). Trimming took 2 bases from V and 6 from J, leaving 17 bases between them. This CDR3 has 16 residues. CDR1 MNHEY and CDR2 SMNVEV come from the germline V gene (reference sequence). The CDR3 DNA sequence: TGTGCCAGCAGTTTAGAATGGGGCCGGGCCGGCAATGAGCAGTTCTTC. Encoded protein: CASSLEWGRAGNEQFF.

The rearrangement uses TRBV6-1 and TRBJ1-5; D is unresolved. Germline V gene data show CDR1 as MNHNS and CDR2 as SASEGT. V shed 8 bases and J shed 0 bases, with 8 bases lying between them. The CDR3 covers 13 residues. The CDR3 protein is CASQLHSNQPQHF. The CDR3 DNA is TGTGCCAGCCAGCTCCATAGCAATCAGCCCCAGCATTTT.

This clone was detected only once. The chain joins TRBV5-8 to TRBJ2-5, with TRBD2 matching over 11 bases. This CDR3 region has 15 residues. With V trimmed by 4 bases and J by 1 base, 3 bases remained unmatched. Germline CDR1 reads SGHTS; CDR2 reads YDEGEE. CDR3 residues: CASSTGTSGQETQYF. The CDR3 nucleotides are TGTGCCAGCAGCACCGGGACTAGCGGCCAAGAGACCCAGTACTTC.